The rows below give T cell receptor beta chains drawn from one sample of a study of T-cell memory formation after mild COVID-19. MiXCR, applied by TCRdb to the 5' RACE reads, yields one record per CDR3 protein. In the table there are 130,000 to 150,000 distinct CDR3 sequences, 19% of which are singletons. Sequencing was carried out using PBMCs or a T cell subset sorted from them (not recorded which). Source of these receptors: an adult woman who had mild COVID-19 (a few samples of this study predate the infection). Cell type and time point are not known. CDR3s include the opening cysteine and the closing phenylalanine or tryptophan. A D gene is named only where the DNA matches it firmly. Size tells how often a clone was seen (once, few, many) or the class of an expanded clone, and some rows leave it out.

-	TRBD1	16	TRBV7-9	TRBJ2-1	CASSFSGQGSYNEQFF	TGTGCCAGCAGCTTCTCTGGACAGGGGTCCTACAATGAGCAGTTCTTC
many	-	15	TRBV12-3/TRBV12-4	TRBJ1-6	CASMKQSSYNSPLHF	TGTGCCAGCATGAAGCAGAGCTCCTATAATTCACCCCTCCACTTT
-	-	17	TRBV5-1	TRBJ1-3	CASSSSTAVKSGNTIYF	TGCGCCAGCAGCTCGTCGACAGCCGTAAAGTCTGGAAACACCATATATTTT
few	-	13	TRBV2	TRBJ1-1	CASKEQGSSEAFF	TGTGCCAGCAAGGAGCAGGGTTCTTCTGAAGCTTTCTTT
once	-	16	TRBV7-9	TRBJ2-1	CASSSLGGTPYNEQFF	TGTGCCAGCAGCTCCTTAGGAGGGACCCCCTACAATGAGCAGTTCTTC
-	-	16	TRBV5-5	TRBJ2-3	CASSPTAGYGTDTQYF	TGTGCCAGCAGCCCGACGGCAGGCTACGGCACAGATACGCAGTATTTT
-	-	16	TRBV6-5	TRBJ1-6	CASSYGRGSMFSPLHF	TGTGCCAGCAGTTACGGCCGGGGCTCTATGTTTTCACCCCTCCACTTT
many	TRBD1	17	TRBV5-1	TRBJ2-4	CASSSGQGPLAKNIQYF	TGCGCCAGCAGCTCCGGACAGGGACCCCTAGCCAAAAACATTCAGTACTTC
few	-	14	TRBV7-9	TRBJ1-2	CASSLGFPNYGYTF	TGTGCCAGCAGCTTAGGATTCCCTAACTATGGCTACACCTTC
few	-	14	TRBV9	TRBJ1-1	CASSPIGRGTEAFF	TGTGCCAGCAGCCCGATCGGTCGGGGCACTGAAGCTTTCTTT
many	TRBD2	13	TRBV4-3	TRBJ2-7	CESLAGGPHEQYF	TGCGAAAGCCTGGCGGGAGGGCCTCACGAGCAGTACTTC
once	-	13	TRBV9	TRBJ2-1	CASSVGPNNEQFF	TGTGCCAGCAGCGTCGGCCCTAACAATGAGCAGTTCTTC
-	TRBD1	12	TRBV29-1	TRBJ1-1	CSAGQLNTEAFF	TGCAGCGCGGGACAGTTGAACACTGAAGCTTTCTTT
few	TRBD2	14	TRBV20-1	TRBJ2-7	CSARAPAGGYEQYF	TGCAGTGCTAGAGCCCCAGCGGGGGGATACGAGCAGTACTTC
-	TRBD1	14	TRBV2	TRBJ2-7	CVSRKGTGSHEQYF	TGTGTCAGCAGGAAGGGGACAGGGAGCCACGAGCAGTACTTC
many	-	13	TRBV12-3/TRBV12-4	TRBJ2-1	CASSLPPRDEQFF	TGTGCCAGCAGTTTACCACCCCGGGATGAGCAGTTCTTC
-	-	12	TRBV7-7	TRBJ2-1	CASSLGPGEQFF	TGTGCCAGCAGCCTAGGGCCCGGTGAGCAGTTCTTC
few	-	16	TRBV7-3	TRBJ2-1	CASSPVVVSSYNEQFF	TGTGCCAGCAGCCCCGTAGTTGTTAGCTCCTACAATGAGCAGTTCTTC
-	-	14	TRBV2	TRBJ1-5	CASRTQESNQPQHF	TGTGCCAGCAGAACACAGGAGAGCAATCAGCCCCAGCATTTT
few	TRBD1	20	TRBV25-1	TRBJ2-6	CASSESLGQGAITGANVLTF	TGTGCCAGCAGTGAATCCCTGGGACAGGGGGCAATAACTGGGGCCAACGTCCTGACTTTC
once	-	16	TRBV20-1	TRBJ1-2	CSARAGNLGVKYGYTF	TGCAGTGCTAGAGCCGGCAACTTAGGGGTCAAATATGGCTACACCTTC
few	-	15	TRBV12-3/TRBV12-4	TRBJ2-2	CASIPGTKNTGELFF	TGTGCCAGCATCCCCGGGACAAAGAACACCGGGGAGCTGTTTTTT
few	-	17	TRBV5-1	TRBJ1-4	CASSPYDPAQTGSKLFF	TGCGCCAGCAGCCCGTATGATCCTGCCCAGACCGGGTCAAAACTGTTTTTT
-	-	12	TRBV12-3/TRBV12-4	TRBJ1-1	CASSFRRTEAFF	TGTGCCAGCAGTTTCCGGCGGACTGAAGCTTTCTTT
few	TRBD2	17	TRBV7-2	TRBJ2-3	CASRPRRLAGGTDTQYF	TGTGCCAGCAGACCTAGGCGCCTAGCGGGGGGGACAGATACGCAGTATTTT
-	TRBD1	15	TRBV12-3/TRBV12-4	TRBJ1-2	CASSSIGQGAFGYTF	TGTGCCAGCAGTTCTATTGGACAGGGGGCGTTTGGCTACACCTTC
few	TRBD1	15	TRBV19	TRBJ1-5	CASSTVTGGNQPQHF	TGTGCCAGTAGTACCGTTACAGGGGGCAATCAGCCCCAGCATTTT
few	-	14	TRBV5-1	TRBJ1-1	CASSLQNLNTEAFF	TGCGCCAGCAGCTTACAGAACCTGAACACTGAAGCTTTCTTT
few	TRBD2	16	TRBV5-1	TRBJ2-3	CASSLGLAGGADTQYF	TGCGCCAGCAGCCTGGGACTAGCGGGAGGGGCGGATACGCAGTATTTT
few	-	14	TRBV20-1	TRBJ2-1	CSASWRDTYNEQFF	TGCAGTGCTAGTTGGCGGGACACCTACAATGAGCAGTTCTTC
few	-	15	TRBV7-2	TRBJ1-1	CASSGQQGLNTEAFF	TGTGCCAGCAGCGGGCAACAGGGATTGAACACTGAAGCTTTCTTT
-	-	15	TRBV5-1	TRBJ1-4	CASSIARGNLAKLFF	TGCGCCAGCAGCATCGCCCGGGGCAATTTGGCCAAACTGTTTTTT
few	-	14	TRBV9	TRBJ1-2	CASSVGHRENGYTF	TGTGCCAGCAGCGTAGGCCACAGGGAGAATGGCTACACCTTC
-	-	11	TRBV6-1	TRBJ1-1	CASSGTAEAFF	TGTGCCAGCAGTGGGACTGCGGAAGCTTTCTTT
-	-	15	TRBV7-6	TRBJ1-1	CASSLEGPINTEAFF	TGTGCCAGCAGCTTAGAGGGACCAATAAACACTGAAGCTTTCTTT
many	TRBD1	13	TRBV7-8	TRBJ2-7	CASSPDRVYEQYF	TGTGCCAGCAGCCCGGACAGGGTGTACGAGCAGTACTTC
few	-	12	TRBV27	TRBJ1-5	CASSHNNQPQHF	TGTGCCAGCAGCCACAACAATCAGCCCCAGCATTTT
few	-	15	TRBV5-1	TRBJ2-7	CASSFLLGGRYEQYF	TGCGCCAGCAGCTTCCTCCTGGGAGGTCGCTACGAGCAGTACTTC
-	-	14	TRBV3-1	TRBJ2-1	CASSQSGPPREQFF	TGTGCCAGCAGCCAGAGCGGGCCACCCAGGGAGCAGTTCTTC
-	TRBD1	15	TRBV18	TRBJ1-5	CASSPGQQSNQPQHF	TGTGCCAGCTCACCGGGACAGCAGAGCAATCAGCCCCAGCATTTT
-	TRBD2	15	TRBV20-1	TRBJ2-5	CSARRPGTSEETQYF	TGCAGTGCTAGACGACCCGGGACTAGCGAAGAGACCCAGTACTTC